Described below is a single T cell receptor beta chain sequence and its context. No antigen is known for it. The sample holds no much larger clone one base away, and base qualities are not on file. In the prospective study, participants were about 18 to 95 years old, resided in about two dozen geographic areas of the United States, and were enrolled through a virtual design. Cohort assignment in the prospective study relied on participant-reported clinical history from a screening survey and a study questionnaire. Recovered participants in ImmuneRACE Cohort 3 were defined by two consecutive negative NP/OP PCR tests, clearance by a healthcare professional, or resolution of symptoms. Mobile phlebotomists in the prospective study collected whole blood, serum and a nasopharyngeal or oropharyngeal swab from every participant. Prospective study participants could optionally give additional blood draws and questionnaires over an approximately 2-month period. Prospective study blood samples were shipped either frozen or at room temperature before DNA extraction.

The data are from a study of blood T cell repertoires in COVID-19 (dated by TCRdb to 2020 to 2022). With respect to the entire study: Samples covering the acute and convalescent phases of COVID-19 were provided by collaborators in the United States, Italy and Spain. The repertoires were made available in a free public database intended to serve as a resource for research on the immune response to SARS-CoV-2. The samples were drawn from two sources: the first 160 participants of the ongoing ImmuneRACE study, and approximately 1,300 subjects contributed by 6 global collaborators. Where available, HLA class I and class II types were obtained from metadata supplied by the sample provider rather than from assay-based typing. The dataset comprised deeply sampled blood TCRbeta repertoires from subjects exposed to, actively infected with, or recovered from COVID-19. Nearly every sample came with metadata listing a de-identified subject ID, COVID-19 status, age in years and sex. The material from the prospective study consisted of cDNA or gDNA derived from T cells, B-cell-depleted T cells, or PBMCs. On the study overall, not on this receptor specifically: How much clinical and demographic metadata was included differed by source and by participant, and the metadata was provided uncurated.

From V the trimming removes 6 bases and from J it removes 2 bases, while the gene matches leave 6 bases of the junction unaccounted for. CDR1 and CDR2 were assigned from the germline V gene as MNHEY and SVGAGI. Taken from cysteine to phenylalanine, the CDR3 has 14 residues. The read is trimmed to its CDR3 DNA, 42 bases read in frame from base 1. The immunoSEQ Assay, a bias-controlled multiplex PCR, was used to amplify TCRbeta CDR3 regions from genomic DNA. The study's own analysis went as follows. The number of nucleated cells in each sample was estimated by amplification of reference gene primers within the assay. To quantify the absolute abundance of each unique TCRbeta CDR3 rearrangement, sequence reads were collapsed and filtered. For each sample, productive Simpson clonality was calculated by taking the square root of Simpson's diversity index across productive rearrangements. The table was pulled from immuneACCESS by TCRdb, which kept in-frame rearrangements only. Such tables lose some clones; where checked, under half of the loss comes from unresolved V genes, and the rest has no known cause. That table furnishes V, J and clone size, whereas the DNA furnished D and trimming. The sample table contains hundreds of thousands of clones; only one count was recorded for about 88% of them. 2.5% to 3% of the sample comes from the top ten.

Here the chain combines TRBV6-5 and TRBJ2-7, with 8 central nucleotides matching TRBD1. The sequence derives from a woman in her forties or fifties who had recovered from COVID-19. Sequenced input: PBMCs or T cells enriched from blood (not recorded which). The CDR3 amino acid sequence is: CASRRGQGPYEQYF. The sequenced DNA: TGTGCCAGCAGGAGAGGACAGGGCCCCTACGAGCAGTACTTC.